This T cell receptor beta chain was sequenced in a study of T-cell memory formation after mild COVID-19. This clonotype appeared a few times. Its antigen is not known. After 5'RACE with constant-segment primers, TCR alpha and TCR beta cDNA libraries carrying sample barcodes and UMIs were obtained. From the 5' RACE reads, TCRdb called clonotypes with MiXCR, one entry per CDR3 protein. The table has some 120,000 distinct CDR3 sequences, roughly 6.2% seen once. Findings of the study overall: Memory cells collected pre-infection included some clones that later responded, suggesting cross-reactive memory joined. Confirmation was lacking for SARS-CoV-2 specificity of second-wave clones that peaked on day 37.

The length of the CDR3 is 19 residues. Germline CDR1 SGHRS, CDR2 YFSETQ. V lost 2 bases and J lost 0; bases outside the gene matches: 12. The receptor was derived from an adult woman who had mild COVID-19 (a few samples of this study predate the infection). Cell type and time point are not known. Source material: PBMCs or a T cell subset sorted from them (not recorded which). V and J are TRBV5-1 and TRBJ2-7, with 12 bases identical to TRBD2. This chain's CDR3 is CASSLSRLAGAVSSYEQYF. CDR3 bases: TGCGCCAGCAGCTTATCACGACTAGCGGGAGCCGTAAGCTCCTACGAGCAGTACTTC.